The 6 T cell receptor beta chains below come from one sample, sequenced in a study of identical twins. TCRdb fed the 5' RACE reads into MiXCR, producing one record per CDR3 protein. The table has roughly 490,000 distinct CDR3 sequences, roughly an eighth seen once; the top ten hold approximately 1%. This sample was shared with a second study, whose subject was yellow fever vaccine responses in identical twins.

The sequencing sample was made of CD4+ T cells sorted from blood. The receptors originated from a woman aged 18-30 years in good health.

V usage is TRBV2 and J usage is TRBJ2-7; D perhaps matches TRBD2 (5 bases). Germline V gives CDR1 SNHLY, CDR2 FYNNEI. Trimming took off 6 bases at V and 0 bases at J, with 12 bases between the two ends. CDR3 length equals 14 residues. The chain's CDR3 is CASRTLGSSYEQYF. In nucleotides, the CDR3 is TGTGCCAGCAGGACACTAGGGAGCTCCTACGAGCAGTACTTC.

The sample holds many counts of this clonotype. The chain links TRBV6-1 to TRBJ1-1; 7 bases are a match to TRBD1. The ends lost 5 bases at V and 2 bases at J; junction bases unmatched: 5. Germline CDR1 is MNHNS and CDR2 is SASEGT. The CDR3 runs to 14 residues. CDR3 in amino acids: CASSLRTGNTEAFF. Written as DNA, the CDR3 is TGTGCCAGCAGTTTAAGGACAGGAAACACTGAAGCTTTCTTT.

This clonotype was observed a handful of times. The rearrangement links TRBV7-2 to TRBJ2-3; weak D call: TRBD2 (5 bases). Per germline, CDR1 SGHTA and CDR2 FQGNSA. This CDR3 region has 15 residues. V was clipped by 1 base and J by 1 base, with 9 bases between them. The CDR3 region has the DNA TGTGCCAGCAGCTTAGACATCGGGGGCACAGATACGCAGTATTTT. It translates to CASSLDIGGTDTQYF.

This clonotype was detected a few times. V usage is TRBV10-3 and J usage is TRBJ2-7; 9 bases are a match to TRBD1. There are 16 residues in the CDR3. With V trimmed by 7 bases and J by 2 bases, 12 bases remained unmatched. Germline CDR1 and CDR2: ENHRY and SYGVKD. The CDR3 sequence: CAINSGPGQGPYEQYF. As DNA, the CDR3 is TGTGCCATCAACTCGGGACCGGGACAGGGTCCCTACGAGCAGTACTTC.

This clonotype came up a few times. The genes are TRBV29-1 and TRBJ2-7, with TRBD1 matching over 8 bases. With V trimmed by 6 bases and J by 2 bases, 3 bases remained unmatched. Germline CDR1 is SQVTM and CDR2 is ANQGSEA. This CDR3 is 12 amino acids long. The CDR3 is CSVGRGPYEQYF. Written as DNA, the CDR3 is TGCAGCGTAGGCAGGGGGCCCTACGAGCAGTACTTC.

The chain is built from TRBV5-1 and TRBJ1-2, with TRBD1 matching 7 bases. The V segment lost 2 bases and the J segment 1 base; nucleotides outside the gene matches: 8. The germline gives CDR1 SGHRS, CDR2 YFSETQ. The CDR3 runs 16 residues. CDR3 region: CASSFHYGTDNYGYTF. The CDR3 nucleotides read TGCGCCAGCAGCTTCCACTATGGGACAGATAACTATGGCTACACCTTC.